This section outlines one T cell receptor beta chain sequence together with its context. Its target is not known. The CDR3 has 14 residues. Germline loops: CDR1 MDHEN, CDR2 SYDVKM. These data are taken from a study of cytomegalovirus exposure and HLA in healthy donors. Study-level information: There were around 100 million unique TCR beta sequences, drawn from around 180 million T cells, in an earlier analysis. An early release of data contained approximately 85 million unique TCRs, which came from HLA-typed donors. General study findings and limits: When analyzed later, a missense DCLRE1C variant was found to be linked to TCR beta V- and J-gene trimming.

Both 60 Vbeta primers and 13 Jbeta primers went into the PCR. Sequenced by immunoSEQ multiplex PCR; TCRdb stores in-frame clones only, minus some. The sample contains 150,000 to 200,000 clones, under 70% of which appear only once. The receptor comes from a woman in her thirties or forties in good health and CMV-seropositive. The sample was PBMCs. J is TRBJ2-5 and V is TRBV28; tentative D call: TRBD2 (6 bases). The J call is uncertain, as TRBJ2-7 better fits the DNA end. The CDR3 region is CASSLAGTAYEQYF. In nucleotides, the CDR3 is TGTGCCAGCAGTTTGGCAGGGACTGCCTACGAGCAGTACTTC.